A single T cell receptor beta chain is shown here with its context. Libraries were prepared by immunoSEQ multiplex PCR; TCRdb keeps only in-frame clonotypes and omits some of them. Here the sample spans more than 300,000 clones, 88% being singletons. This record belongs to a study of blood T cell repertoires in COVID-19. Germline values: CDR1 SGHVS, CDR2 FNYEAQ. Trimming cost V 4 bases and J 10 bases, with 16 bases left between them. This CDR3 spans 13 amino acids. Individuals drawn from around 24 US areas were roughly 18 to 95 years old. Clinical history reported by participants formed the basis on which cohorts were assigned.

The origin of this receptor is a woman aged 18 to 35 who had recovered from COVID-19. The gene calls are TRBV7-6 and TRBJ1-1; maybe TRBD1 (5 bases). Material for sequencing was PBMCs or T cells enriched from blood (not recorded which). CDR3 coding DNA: TGTGCCAGCAGCTCCGACGTGGACACGTTAGCTTTCTTT. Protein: CASSSDVDTLAFF.